The rows below give T cell receptor beta chains drawn from one sample of a study of cytomegalovirus exposure and HLA in healthy donors. Only in-frame clones appear in the TCRdb table, and some are missing; sequencing was by immunoSEQ multiplex PCR. Here the sample spans approximately 160,000 clones, about 89% being singletons. Material for sequencing was PBMCs. Receptors were obtained from a woman between 18 and 30 years old in good health and CMV-seropositive. The CDR3 runs from the conserved cysteine through the conserved F or W. The order of the fields is V gene, D gene, J gene, clone size, CDR3 DNA, CDR3 protein. A D gene is named only where the DNA matches it firmly. The size entry is marked missing in some rows and otherwise reads once, few, many or a size class.

V gene: TRBV6-6; D gene: NA; J gene: TRBJ1-3; clone size: NA; CDR3 DNA: TGTGCCACCGCACCCACAGGATCTGGAAACACCATATATTTT; CDR3 protein: CATAPTGSGNTIYF
V gene: TRBV11-2; D gene: TRBD1; J gene: TRBJ2-3; clone size: NA; CDR3 DNA: TGTGCCAGCAGCCCGAGGACAGGGGATGATGCAGATACGCAGTATTTT; CDR3 protein: CASSPRTGDDADTQYF
V gene: TRBV28; D gene: NA; J gene: TRBJ2-3; clone size: NA; CDR3 DNA: TGTGCCAGCACCCAGGGGCAAGGTAGCACAGATACGCAGTATTTT; CDR3 protein: CASTQGQGSTDTQYF
V gene: TRBV10-3; D gene: NA; J gene: TRBJ2-7; clone size: once; CDR3 DNA: TGTGCCATCAGTGACGAGGCAGACTCCCTCTCCTACGAGCAGTACTTC; CDR3 protein: CAISDEADSLSYEQYF
V gene: TRBV18; D gene: NA; J gene: TRBJ1-1; clone size: NA; CDR3 DNA: TGTGCCAGCTCACCACCGGGGGGGCAGAACACTGAAGCTTTCTTT; CDR3 protein: CASSPPGGQNTEAFF
V gene: TRBV10-3; D gene: TRBD1; J gene: TRBJ2-7; clone size: NA; CDR3 DNA: TGTGCCATCAGCCTGGACAGGGGGTCCTACGAGCAGTACTTC; CDR3 protein: CAISLDRGSYEQYF
V gene: TRBV10-2; D gene: NA; J gene: TRBJ2-7; clone size: NA; CDR3 DNA: TGCGCCAGCAGCCCGAGGGGGGGGAGCTCCTACGAGCAGTACTTC; CDR3 protein: CASSPRGGSSYEQYF
V gene: TRBV10-1; D gene: TRBD1; J gene: TRBJ2-3; clone size: NA; CDR3 DNA: TGCGCCAGCAGTGCGGACAGGGCGATGGGCACAGATACGCAGTATTTT; CDR3 protein: CASSADRAMGTDTQYF
V gene: TRBV27; D gene: NA; J gene: TRBJ2-7; clone size: NA; CDR3 DNA: TGTGCCAGCAGTTTAATCCAGGGAAGGTGGGGCGAGCAGTACTTC; CDR3 protein: CASSLIQGRWGEQYF
V gene: TRBV18; D gene: TRBD1; J gene: TRBJ2-5; clone size: NA; CDR3 DNA: TGTGCCAGCTCGACAACGCGGGACAGGGGCCCACATTCCCAGTACTTC; CDR3 protein: CASSTTRDRGPHSQYF
V gene: TRBV5-1; D gene: TRBD1; J gene: TRBJ1-1; clone size: NA; CDR3 DNA: TGCGCCAGCAGCTGGGACAGGGTGAACACTGAAGCTTTCTTT; CDR3 protein: CASSWDRVNTEAFF
V gene: TRBV9; D gene: TRBD2; J gene: TRBJ2-5; clone size: NA; CDR3 DNA: TGTGCCAGCAGCGTAGCTAGCGGGGACGAGACCCAGTACTTC; CDR3 protein: CASSVASGDETQYF
V gene: TRBV14; D gene: NA; J gene: TRBJ2-2; clone size: NA; CDR3 DNA: TGTGCCAGCAGCTACAGGGTTGGGACCGGGGAGCTGTTTTTT; CDR3 protein: CASSYRVGTGELFF
V gene: TRBV2; D gene: TRBD2; J gene: TRBJ2-5; clone size: NA; CDR3 DNA: TGTGCCAGCAGTGAAGGGGCGGGGGGGCTTGAGGAGACCCAGTACTTC; CDR3 protein: CASSEGAGGLEETQYF
V gene: TRBV9; D gene: TRBD2; J gene: TRBJ2-2; clone size: NA; CDR3 DNA: TGTGCCAGCAGCGTTGAGGGAGGGCCCGGGGAGCTGTTTTTT; CDR3 protein: CASSVEGGPGELFF
V gene: TRBV6-5; D gene: TRBD1; J gene: TRBJ1-2; clone size: NA; CDR3 DNA: TGTGCCAGCAGTAGGGACAGGGGGGGTTATGGCTACACCTTC; CDR3 protein: CASSRDRGGYGYTF
V gene: TRBV13; D gene: TRBD2; J gene: TRBJ2-2; clone size: once; CDR3 DNA: TGTGCCAGCAGCTTAGGTAGCGGGGCCCGGCCCGGGGAGCTGTTTTTT; CDR3 protein: CASSLGSGARPGELFF
V gene: TRBV7-2; D gene: NA; J gene: TRBJ2-5; clone size: once; CDR3 DNA: TGTGCCAGCAGCGTAGGGACGGGGTTGGAGACCCAGTACTTC; CDR3 protein: CASSVGTGLETQYF
V gene: TRBV19; D gene: TRBD1; J gene: TRBJ1-5; clone size: NA; CDR3 DNA: TGTGCCAGTAGTATGTTTGGGGACAGGGGGCTTCAGCCCCAGCATTTT; CDR3 protein: CASSMFGDRGLQPQHF
V gene: TRBV7-6; D gene: TRBD2; J gene: TRBJ2-1; clone size: NA; CDR3 DNA: TGTGCCAGCAGCTCGAATAGCGGGAGGAGAGACAATGAGCAGTTCTTC; CDR3 protein: CASSSNSGRRDNEQFF
V gene: TRBV19; D gene: NA; J gene: TRBJ1-5; clone size: NA; CDR3 DNA: TGTGCCAGTAGTAACTGGGAGTGGGGAGGGAATCAGCCCCAGCATTTT; CDR3 protein: CASSNWEWGGNQPQHF
V gene: TRBV9; D gene: TRBD1; J gene: TRBJ2-7; clone size: NA; CDR3 DNA: TGTGCCAGCAGCGTAGACGGAAACAGGGGTGAAGAGCAGTACTTC; CDR3 protein: CASSVDGNRGEEQYF
V gene: TRBV9; D gene: TRBD1; J gene: TRBJ2-7; clone size: NA; CDR3 DNA: TGTGCCAGCAGCGCGGGACAGGGGGACCAAGAGCAGTACTTC; CDR3 protein: CASSAGQGDQEQYF
V gene: TRBV10-3; D gene: NA; J gene: TRBJ1-1; clone size: NA; CDR3 DNA: TGTGCCATCAGTGAGTACGACAGCCTCGGCACTGAAGCTTTCTTT; CDR3 protein: CAISEYDSLGTEAFF
V gene: TRBV18; D gene: TRBD2; J gene: TRBJ2-7; clone size: NA; CDR3 DNA: TGTGCCAGCTCACCACCATCCAGCGGGAGGCACAGCATTTACGAGCAGTACTTC; CDR3 protein: CASSPPSSGRHSIYEQYF
V gene: TRBV2; D gene: TRBD1; J gene: TRBJ2-2; clone size: NA; CDR3 DNA: TGTGCCAGCAAGGGGGCGGACCCCGGGGAGCTGTTTTTT; CDR3 protein: CASKGADPGELFF
V gene: TRBV27; D gene: TRBD2; J gene: TRBJ2-1; clone size: NA; CDR3 DNA: TGTGCCAGCAGTTTGGAAGCTAGCGGCTACAATGAGCAGTTCTTC; CDR3 protein: CASSLEASGYNEQFF
V gene: TRBV2; D gene: TRBD1; J gene: TRBJ1-4; clone size: NA; CDR3 DNA: TGTGCCAGCAGTACCCGGACAGGGGATAATGAAAAACTGTTTTTT; CDR3 protein: CASSTRTGDNEKLFF
V gene: TRBV6-5; D gene: TRBD1; J gene: TRBJ2-5; clone size: NA; CDR3 DNA: TGTGCCAGCAGTTACGACAGGGTGTCCTCCGAGACCCAGTACTTC; CDR3 protein: CASSYDRVSSETQYF
V gene: TRBV28; D gene: TRBD2; J gene: TRBJ2-1; clone size: NA; CDR3 DNA: TGTGCCAGCAGCTCTTCTAGGTCTGACGGACTAGCCTCCTACAATGAGCAGTTCTTC; CDR3 protein: CASSSSRSDGLASYNEQFF
V gene: TRBV7-9; D gene: NA; J gene: TRBJ2-7; clone size: NA; CDR3 DNA: TGTGCCAGCAGCTTAGGGGGGCTGGGTGAGCAGTACTTC; CDR3 protein: CASSLGGLGEQYF
V gene: TRBV5-8; D gene: NA; J gene: TRBJ2-1; clone size: NA; CDR3 DNA: TGTGCCAGCAGCCCGGAACTAAGCTCCTACAATGAGCAGTTCTTC; CDR3 protein: CASSPELSSYNEQFF
V gene: TRBV7-2; D gene: NA; J gene: TRBJ2-3; clone size: NA; CDR3 DNA: TGTGCCAGCAGCACGACACTAGACCCAGATACGCAGTATTTT; CDR3 protein: CASSTTLDPDTQYF
V gene: TRBV7-6; D gene: TRBD1; J gene: TRBJ1-5; clone size: NA; CDR3 DNA: TGTGCCAGCAGCTTAGGGCCAGGGGGAAGCAATCAGCCCCAGCATTTT; CDR3 protein: CASSLGPGGSNQPQHF
V gene: TRBV6-1; D gene: TRBD2; J gene: TRBJ2-5; clone size: NA; CDR3 DNA: TGTGCCAGCAGTGTACTAGCGGGAGGGCAAGAGACCCAGTACTTC; CDR3 protein: CASSVLAGGQETQYF
V gene: TRBV2; D gene: TRBD1; J gene: TRBJ1-2; clone size: NA; CDR3 DNA: TGTGCCAGCAGTGGACAGGGGGTGGATGGCTACACCTTC; CDR3 protein: CASSGQGVDGYTF
V gene: TRBV2; D gene: TRBD2; J gene: TRBJ2-7; clone size: NA; CDR3 DNA: TGTGCCAGCAGTGCTGGTGGCGGGAGGTCGGCCTACGAGCAGTACTTC; CDR3 protein: CASSAGGGRSAYEQYF
V gene: TRBV7-8; D gene: TRBD1; J gene: TRBJ1-5; clone size: once; CDR3 DNA: TGTGCCAGCAGCTTAGGACAGGGGAGCAATCAGCCCCAGCATTTT; CDR3 protein: CASSLGQGSNQPQHF
V gene: TRBV18; D gene: NA; J gene: TRBJ2-7; clone size: NA; CDR3 DNA: TGTGCCAGCTCACCGCTAGAGAACTACGAGCAGTACTTC; CDR3 protein: CASSPLENYEQYF
V gene: TRBV6-5; D gene: NA; J gene: TRBJ1-1; clone size: NA; CDR3 DNA: TGTGCCAGCAGTTACGTTCAGAAGAACACTGAAGCTTTCTTT; CDR3 protein: CASSYVQKNTEAFF
V gene: TRBV2; D gene: TRBD1; J gene: TRBJ1-1; clone size: NA; CDR3 DNA: TGTGCCAGCAGTGAGGACACAGGGGCGAACACTGAAGCTTTCTTT; CDR3 protein: CASSEDTGANTEAFF